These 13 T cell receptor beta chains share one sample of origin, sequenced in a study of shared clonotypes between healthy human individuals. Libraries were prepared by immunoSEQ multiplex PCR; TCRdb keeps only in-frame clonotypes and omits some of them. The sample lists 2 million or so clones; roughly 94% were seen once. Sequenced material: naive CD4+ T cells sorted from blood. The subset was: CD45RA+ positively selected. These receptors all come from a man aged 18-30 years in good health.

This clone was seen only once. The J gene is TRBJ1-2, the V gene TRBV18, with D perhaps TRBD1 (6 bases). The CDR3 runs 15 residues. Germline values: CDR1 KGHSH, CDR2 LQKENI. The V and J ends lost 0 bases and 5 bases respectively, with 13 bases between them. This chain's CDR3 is CASSPPRTDFYGYTF. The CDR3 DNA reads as TGTGCCAGCTCACCACCTCGGACAGACTTTTATGGCTACACCTTC.

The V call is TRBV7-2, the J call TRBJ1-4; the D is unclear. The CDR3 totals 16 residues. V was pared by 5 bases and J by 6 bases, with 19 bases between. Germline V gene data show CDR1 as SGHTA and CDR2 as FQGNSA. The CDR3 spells CASSELNPEVYEKLFF. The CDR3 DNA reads TGTGCCAGCAGCGAACTTAATCCGGAGGTCTATGAAAAACTGTTTTTT.

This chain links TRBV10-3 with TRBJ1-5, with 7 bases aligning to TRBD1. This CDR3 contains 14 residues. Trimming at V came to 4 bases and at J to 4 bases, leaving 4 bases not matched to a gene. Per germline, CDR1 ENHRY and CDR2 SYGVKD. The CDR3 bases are TGTGCCATCAGTGGACCGGGACAGAATCAGCCCCAGCATTTT. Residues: CAISGPGQNQPQHF.

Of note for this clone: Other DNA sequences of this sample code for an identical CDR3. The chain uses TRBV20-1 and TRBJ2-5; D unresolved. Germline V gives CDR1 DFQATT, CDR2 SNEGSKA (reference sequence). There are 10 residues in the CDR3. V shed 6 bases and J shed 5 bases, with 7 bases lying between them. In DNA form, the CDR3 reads TGCAGTGCAGGACGGGAGACCCAGTACTTC. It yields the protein CSAGRETQYF.

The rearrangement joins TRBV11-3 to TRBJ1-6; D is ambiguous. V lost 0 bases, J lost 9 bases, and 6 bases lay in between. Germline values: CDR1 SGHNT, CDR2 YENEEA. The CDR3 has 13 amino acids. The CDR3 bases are TGTGCCAGCAGCTTAGATCAGGTTTCACCCCTCCACTTT. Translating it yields CASSLDQVSPLHF.

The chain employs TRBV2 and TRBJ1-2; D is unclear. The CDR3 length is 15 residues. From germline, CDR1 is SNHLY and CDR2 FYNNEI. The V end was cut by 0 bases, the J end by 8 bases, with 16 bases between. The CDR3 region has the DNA TGTGCCAGCAGTGAAGCGGGGAGGGAAGGAAGGGGCTACACCTTC. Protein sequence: CASSEAGREGRGYTF.

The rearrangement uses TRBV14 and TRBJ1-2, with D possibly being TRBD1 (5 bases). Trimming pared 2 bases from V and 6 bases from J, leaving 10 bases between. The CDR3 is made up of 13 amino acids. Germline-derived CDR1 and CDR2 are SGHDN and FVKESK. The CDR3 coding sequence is TGTGCCAGCAGCCAACAGGGAGGCGATGGCTACACCTTC. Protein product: CASSQQGGDGYTF.

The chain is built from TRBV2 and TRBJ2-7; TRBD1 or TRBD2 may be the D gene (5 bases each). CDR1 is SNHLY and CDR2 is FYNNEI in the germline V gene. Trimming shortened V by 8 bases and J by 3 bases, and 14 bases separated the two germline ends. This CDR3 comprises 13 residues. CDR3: CASRGRVSYEQYF. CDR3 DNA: TGTGCCAGCCGGGGCAGGGTTAGCTACGAGCAGTACTTC.

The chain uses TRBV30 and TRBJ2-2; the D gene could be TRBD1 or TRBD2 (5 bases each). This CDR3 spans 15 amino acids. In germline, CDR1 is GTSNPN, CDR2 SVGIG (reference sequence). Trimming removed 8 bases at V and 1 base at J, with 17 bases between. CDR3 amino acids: CARLGTPENTGELFF. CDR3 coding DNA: TGTGCCCGCCTGGGGACGCCCGAGAACACCGGGGAGCTGTTTTTT.

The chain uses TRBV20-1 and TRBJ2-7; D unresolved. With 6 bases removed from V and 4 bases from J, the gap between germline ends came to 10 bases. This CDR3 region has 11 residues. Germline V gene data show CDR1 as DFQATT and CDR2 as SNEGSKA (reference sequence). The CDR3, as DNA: TGCAGTGCAAGGCAGGAGTACGAGCAGTACTTC. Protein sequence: CSARQEYEQYF.

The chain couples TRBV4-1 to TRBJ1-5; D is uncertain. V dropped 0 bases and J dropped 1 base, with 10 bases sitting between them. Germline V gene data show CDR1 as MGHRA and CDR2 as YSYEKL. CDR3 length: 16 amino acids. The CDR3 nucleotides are TGCGCCAGCAGCCAAGAAGGTGGTCAGAGCAATCAGCCCCAGCATTTT. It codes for CASSQEGGQSNQPQHF.

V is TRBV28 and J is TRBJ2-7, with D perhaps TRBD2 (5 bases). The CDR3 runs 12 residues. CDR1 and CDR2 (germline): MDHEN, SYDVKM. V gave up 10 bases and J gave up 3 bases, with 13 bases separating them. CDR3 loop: CATSSGIYEQYF. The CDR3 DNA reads TGTGCCACCTCCTCGGGAATCTACGAGCAGTACTTC.

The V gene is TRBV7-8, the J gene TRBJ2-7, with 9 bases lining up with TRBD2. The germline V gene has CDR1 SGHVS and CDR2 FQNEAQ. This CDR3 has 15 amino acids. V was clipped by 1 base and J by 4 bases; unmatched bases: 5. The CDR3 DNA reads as TGTGCCAGCAGCTTAGATCTTAGCGGGAGTTACGAGCAGTACTTC. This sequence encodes CASSLDLSGSYEQYF.